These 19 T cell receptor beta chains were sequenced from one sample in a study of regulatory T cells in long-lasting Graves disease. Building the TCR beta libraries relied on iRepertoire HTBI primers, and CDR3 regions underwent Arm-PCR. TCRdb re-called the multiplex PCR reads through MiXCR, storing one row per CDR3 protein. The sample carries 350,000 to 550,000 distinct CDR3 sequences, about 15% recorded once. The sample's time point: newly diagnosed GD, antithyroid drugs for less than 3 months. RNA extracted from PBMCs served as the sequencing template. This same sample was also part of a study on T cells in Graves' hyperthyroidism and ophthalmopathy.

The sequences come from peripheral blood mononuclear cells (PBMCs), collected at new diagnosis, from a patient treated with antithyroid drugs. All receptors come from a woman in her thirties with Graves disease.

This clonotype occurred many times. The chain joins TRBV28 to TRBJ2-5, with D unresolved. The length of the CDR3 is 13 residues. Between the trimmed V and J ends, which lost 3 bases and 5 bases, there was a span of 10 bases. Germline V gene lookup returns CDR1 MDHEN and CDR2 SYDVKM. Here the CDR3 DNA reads TGTGCCAGCAGTTTTGTCTTCCCGGAGACCCAGTACTTC. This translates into CASSFVFPETQYF.

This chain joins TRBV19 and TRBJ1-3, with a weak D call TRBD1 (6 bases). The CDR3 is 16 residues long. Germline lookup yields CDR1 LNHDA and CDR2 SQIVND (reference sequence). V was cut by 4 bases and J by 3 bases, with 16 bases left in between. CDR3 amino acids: CASSKQGLVDGNTIYF. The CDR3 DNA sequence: TGTGCCAGTAGTAAACAGGGTTTGGTGGATGGAAACACCATATATTTT.

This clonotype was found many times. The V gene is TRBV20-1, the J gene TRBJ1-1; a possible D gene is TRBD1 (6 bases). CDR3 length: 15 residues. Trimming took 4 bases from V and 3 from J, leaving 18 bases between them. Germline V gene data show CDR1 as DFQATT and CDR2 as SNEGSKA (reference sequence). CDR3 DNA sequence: TGCAGTGCTAACGACAGGAATCGAGGTCACACTGAAGCTTTCTTT. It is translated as CSANDRNRGHTEAFF.

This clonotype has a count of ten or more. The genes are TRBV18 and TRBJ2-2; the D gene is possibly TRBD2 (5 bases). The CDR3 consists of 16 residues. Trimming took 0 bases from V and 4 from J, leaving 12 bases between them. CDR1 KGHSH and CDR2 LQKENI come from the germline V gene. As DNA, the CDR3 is TGTGCCAGCTCACCACCGTCCCAGGAGGCCACCGGGGAGCTGTTTTTT. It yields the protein CASSPPSQEATGELFF.

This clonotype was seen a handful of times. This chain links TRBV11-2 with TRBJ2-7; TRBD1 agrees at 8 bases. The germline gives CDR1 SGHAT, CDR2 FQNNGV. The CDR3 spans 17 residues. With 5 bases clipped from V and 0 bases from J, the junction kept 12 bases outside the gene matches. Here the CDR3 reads CASSQGQAGLSSYEQYF. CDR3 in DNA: TGTGCCAGCAGCCAGGGACAGGCTGGGCTAAGCTCCTACGAGCAGTACTTC.

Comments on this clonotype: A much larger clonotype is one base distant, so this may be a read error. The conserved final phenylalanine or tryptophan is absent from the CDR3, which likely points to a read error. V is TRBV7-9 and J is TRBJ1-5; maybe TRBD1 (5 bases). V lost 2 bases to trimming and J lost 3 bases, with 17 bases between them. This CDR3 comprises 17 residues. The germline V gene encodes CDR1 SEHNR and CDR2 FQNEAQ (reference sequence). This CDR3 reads CASSLRRGGGYNQPQHS. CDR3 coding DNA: TGTGCCAGCAGCTTACGTCGGGGGGGGGGTTACAATCAGCCCCAGCATTCT.

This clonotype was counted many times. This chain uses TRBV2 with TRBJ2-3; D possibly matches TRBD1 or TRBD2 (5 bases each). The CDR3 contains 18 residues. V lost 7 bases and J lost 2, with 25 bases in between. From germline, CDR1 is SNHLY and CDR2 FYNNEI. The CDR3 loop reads CASIPMTAGSFVTDTQYF. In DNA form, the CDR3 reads TGTGCCAGCATCCCTATGACGGCAGGGAGTTTTGTCACAGATACGCAGTATTTT.

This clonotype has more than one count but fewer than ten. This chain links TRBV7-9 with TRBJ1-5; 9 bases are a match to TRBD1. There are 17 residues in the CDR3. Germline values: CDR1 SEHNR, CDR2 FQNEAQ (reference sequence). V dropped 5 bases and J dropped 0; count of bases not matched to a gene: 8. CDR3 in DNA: TGTGCCAGCAGCCCCGGACAGGGGATCGATAGCAATCAGCCCCAGCATTTT. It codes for CASSPGQGIDSNQPQHF.

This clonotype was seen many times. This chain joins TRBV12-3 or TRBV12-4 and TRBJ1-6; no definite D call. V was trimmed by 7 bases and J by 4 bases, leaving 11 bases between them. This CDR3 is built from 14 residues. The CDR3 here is CASTPREYNSPLHF. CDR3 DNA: TGTGCCAGCACCCCCCGGGAGTATAATTCACCCCTCCACTTT.

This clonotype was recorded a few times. The CDR3 here is CASSRGAGSYGYTF. In DNA form, the CDR3 reads TGCGCCAGCAGCAGGGGGGCAGGGAGCTATGGCTACACCTTC. This rearrangement joins TRBV5-1 to TRBJ1-2, with D possibly TRBD1 on 6 matching bases. V gave up 4 bases and J gave up 4 bases, with 14 bases separating them. Germline values: CDR1 SGHRS, CDR2 YFSETQ. This CDR3 has 14 amino acids.

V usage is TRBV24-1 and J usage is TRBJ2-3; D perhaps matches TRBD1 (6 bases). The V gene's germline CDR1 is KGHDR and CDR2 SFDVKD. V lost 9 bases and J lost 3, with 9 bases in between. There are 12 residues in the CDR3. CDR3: CATFRGTDTQYF. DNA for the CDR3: TGTGCCACCTTCAGGGGTACAGATACGCAGTATTTT.

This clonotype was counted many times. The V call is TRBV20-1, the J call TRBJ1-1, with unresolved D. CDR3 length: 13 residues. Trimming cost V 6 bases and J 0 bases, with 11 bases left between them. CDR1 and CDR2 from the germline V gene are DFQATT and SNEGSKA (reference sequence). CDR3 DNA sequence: TGCAGTGCCCCTTCTGCCCTGAACACTGAAGCTTTCTTT. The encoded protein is CSAPSALNTEAFF.

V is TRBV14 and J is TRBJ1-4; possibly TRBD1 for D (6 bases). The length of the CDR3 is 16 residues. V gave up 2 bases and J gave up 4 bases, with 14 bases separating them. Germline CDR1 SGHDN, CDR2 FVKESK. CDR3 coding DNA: TGTGCCAGCAGCCAACCAGGGGTTTGGAGTAATGAAAAACTGTTTTTT. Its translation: CASSQPGVWSNEKLFF.

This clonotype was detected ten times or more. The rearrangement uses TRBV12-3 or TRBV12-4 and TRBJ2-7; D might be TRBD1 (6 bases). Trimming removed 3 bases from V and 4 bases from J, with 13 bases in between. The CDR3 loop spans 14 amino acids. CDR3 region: CASSFSQGRYEQYF. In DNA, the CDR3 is TGTGCCAGCAGTTTTTCCCAGGGGAGATACGAGCAGTACTTC.

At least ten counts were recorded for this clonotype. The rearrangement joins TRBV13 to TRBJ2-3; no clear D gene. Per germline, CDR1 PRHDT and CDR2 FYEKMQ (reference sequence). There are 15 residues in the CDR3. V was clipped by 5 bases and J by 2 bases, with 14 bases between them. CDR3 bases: TGTGCCAGCAGCCCCCGTTCGCCATACACAGATACGCAGTATTTT. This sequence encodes CASSPRSPYTDTQYF.

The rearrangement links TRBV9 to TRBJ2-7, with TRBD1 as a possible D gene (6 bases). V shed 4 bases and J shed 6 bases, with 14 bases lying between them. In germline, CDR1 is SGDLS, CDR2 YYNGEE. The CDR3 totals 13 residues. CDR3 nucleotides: TGTGCCAGCAGCTCCACCCCACAGGGCGAGCAGTACTTC. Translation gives CASSSTPQGEQYF.

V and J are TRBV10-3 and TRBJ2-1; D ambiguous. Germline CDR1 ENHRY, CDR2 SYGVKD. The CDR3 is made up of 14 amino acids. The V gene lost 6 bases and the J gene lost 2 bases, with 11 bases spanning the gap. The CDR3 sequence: CAIRGKPPYNEQFF. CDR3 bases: TGTGCCATCAGAGGAAAGCCCCCCTACAATGAGCAGTTCTTC.

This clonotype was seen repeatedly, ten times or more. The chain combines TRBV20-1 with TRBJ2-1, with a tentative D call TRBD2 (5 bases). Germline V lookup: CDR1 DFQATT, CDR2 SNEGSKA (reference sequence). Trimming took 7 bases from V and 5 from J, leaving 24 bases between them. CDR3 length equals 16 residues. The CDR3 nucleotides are TGCAGTGTTCGCGTGGACGTCTTCGGGGTTGACAATGAGCAGTTCTTC. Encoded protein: CSVRVDVFGVDNEQFF.

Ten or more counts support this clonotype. The CDR3, as DNA: TGTGCCTGGTCTAACACCGGGGGTGGGCAGTTCTTC. Amino acid sequence: CAWSNTGGGQFF. The chain has TRBV30 and TRBJ2-1; perhaps TRBD2 as D (6 bases). Trimming took off 5 bases at V and 12 bases at J, with 17 bases between the two ends. The CDR3 length is 12 residues. CDR1 and CDR2 from the germline V gene are GTSNPN and SVGIG (reference sequence). The full variable domain, its missing parts supplied by reference TRBV30 and TRBJ2-1, is SQTIHQWPATLVQPVGSPLSLECTVEGTSNPNLYWYRQAAGRGLQLLFYSVGIGQISSEVPQNLSASRPQDRQFILSSKKLLLSDSGFYLCAWSNTGGGQFFGPGTRLTVL.